This passage covers 26 T cell receptor beta chains from one sample sequenced in a study of tumor-infiltrating lymphocytes in primary liver carcinoma. The input was approximately 500 ng total RNA; TCR beta cDNA was made from it with a constant-region primer. Investigators got TCR beta libraries out of three nested multiplex PCR rounds, done with slightly modified ARM-PCR. Rounds one and two of PCR, each of 9 to 11 cycles, were primed with TRBV1-TRBV30 forward primers and a C-beta reverse primer. TCRdb redid the calling of the multiplex PCR reads with MiXCR, one entry per CDR3 protein. Of tens of thousands of distinct CDR3 sequences listed, roughly 73% were seen once; the top ten hold about 18%. The study co-extracted DNA and RNA from approximately 20-30 mg of unsorted bulk tissue. Sequenced material: liver tumor tissue from sampling region 2. The subset here: tumor region T2, inferior pole. Every receptor here comes from a man aged 40-55 years with primary liver carcinoma and hepatitis B virus infection.

In this sample, this clonotype turned up many times. The chain couples TRBV5-1 to TRBJ2-5; no definite D call. CDR1 is SGHRS and CDR2 is YFSETQ in the germline V gene. V was trimmed by 4 bases and J by 7 bases, leaving 8 bases between them. This CDR3 has 11 amino acids. The CDR3 nucleotides are TGCGCCAGCAGCGATTTGGGGACCCAGTACTTC. It codes for CASSDLGTQYF. Combining the CDR3 with reference TRBV5-1 and TRBJ2-5 gives the whole variable domain KAGVTQTPRYLIKTRGQQVTLSCSPISGHRSVSWYQQTPGQGLQFLFEYFSETQRNKGNFPGRFSGRQFSNSRSEMNVSTLELGDSALYLCASSDLGTQYFGPGTRLLVL.

As concerns this clonotype: The conserved phenylalanine or tryptophan is not found at the CDR3 terminus, so this likely reflects a read error. The DNA is left out, because the CDR3 cannot be placed on it with certainty; the CDR3 is given as TCRdb lists it. The rearrangement links TRBV5-4 to TRBJ2-1; TRBD1, the D gene given by the table, was not confirmed from the DNA. Germline CDR1 is SGHNT and CDR2 is YYREEE (reference sequence). The CDR3 has 15 amino acids, counting both end residues. The CDR3 protein is CASSLGQGAANERFL.

The gene calls are TRBV28 and TRBJ1-2; TRBD1 matches at 8 bases. V lost 5 bases, J lost 10 bases, and 12 bases stayed unmatched. The CDR3 loop spans 14 amino acids. Looked up from germline, CDR1 is MDHEN and CDR2 is SYDVKM. This CDR3 reads CASSRRDRIYNYTF. The CDR3 nucleotides read TGTGCCAGCAGTCGGAGGGACAGGATCTATAACTACACCTTC.

This clonotype occurred many times. V usage is TRBV30 and J usage is TRBJ2-7; possible D gene TRBD2, 6 bases. Trimming took off 3 bases at V and 6 bases at J, with 21 bases between the two ends. Germline V lookup: CDR1 GTSNPN, CDR2 SVGIG (reference sequence). The CDR3 sequence is 15 residues long. CDR3 sequence (DNA): TGTGCCTGGAGGCCTCTCCGGAGGGAGGCAGGCGAGCAGTACTTC. Residues: CAWRPLRREAGEQYF.

Comments on this clonotype: It is likely a read error, because the conserved phenylalanine at the end of the CDR3 is missing. The DNA is left out, because the CDR3 cannot be placed on it with certainty; the CDR3 is given as TCRdb lists it. The V and J genes are TRBV5-4 and TRBJ1-1. The V gene's germline CDR1 is SGHNT and CDR2 YYREEE (reference sequence). The CDR3 is 15 amino acids in total, end residues counted. The CDR3 sequence is CANSEGSALSTEVFI.

Many counts were recorded for this clonotype. The V and J genes are TRBV5-1 and TRBJ2-1; D might be TRBD1 (5 bases). Per germline, CDR1 SGHRS and CDR2 YFSETQ. Trimming left V 4 bases short and J 3 bases short, with 8 bases between. This CDR3 has 13 residues. This CDR3 is CASSIGHYNEQFF. For the CDR3, the DNA is TGCGCCAGCAGCATTGGACACTACAATGAGCAGTTCTTC. The full variable domain, with the rest looked up from reference TRBV5-1 and TRBJ2-1, is KAGVTQTPRYLIKTRGQQVTLSCSPISGHRSVSWYQQTPGQGLQFLFEYFSETQRNKGNFPGRFSGRQFSNSRSEMNVSTLELGDSALYLCASSIGHYNEQFFGPGTRLTVL.

A remark on this clonotype: Here the CDR3 omits its conserved ending phenylalanine or tryptophan, so a read error is the likely source. This rearrangement joins TRBV6-1 to TRBJ1-2, with 7 bases lining up with TRBD1. The germline CDR1 and CDR2 sequences are MNHNS and SASEGT. This CDR3 region has 14 residues. This CDR3 is CTSSESGTVYGYTL. The CDR3 DNA follows: TGTACCAGCAGTGAATCGGGGACAGTCTATGGCTACACCCTC.

This clonotype was recorded at least ten times. The DNA of the CDR3 is TGCGCCAGCAGCTTGGAAGGGCGAACGAGCGCTGAAGCTTTCTTT. Amino acid sequence: CASSLEGRTSAEAFF. The rearrangement uses TRBV5-1 and TRBJ1-1; no clear D gene. This CDR3 comprises 15 residues. Germline values: CDR1 SGHRS, CDR2 YFSETQ. Trimming pared 0 bases from V and 6 bases from J, leaving 15 bases between.

This clonotype was counted at least ten times. The chain carries TRBV6-5 and TRBJ2-3; the match to TRBD1 covers 9 bases. V lost 5 bases, J lost 1 base, and 1 base stayed unmatched. The CDR3 consists of 14 residues. Germline-derived CDR1 and CDR2 are MNHEY and SVGAGI. DNA of the CDR3: TGTGCCAGCAGTCGGACAGGGGGCACAGATACGCAGTATTTT. It yields the protein CASSRTGGTDTQYF.

In regard to this clonotype: Germline is not matched at one junction end, which may reflect a read error. V usage is TRBV28 and J usage is TRBJ2-7; D may correspond to TRBD1 or TRBD2 (5 bases each). CDR1 and CDR2 (germline): MDHEN, SYDVKM. The CDR3 consists of 16 residues. The CDR3 bases are TGTGGCAGCATCCCCTTTGGGACCAGCGGTTTCTACGAGCAGTACTTC. It specifies CGSIPFGTSGFYEQYF.

This clonotype was picked up a small number of times. A read error may produce the germline difference seen at one junction end. The chain joins TRBV6-2 or TRBV6-3 to TRBJ2-3; TRBD2 matches at 8 bases. Germline V gene data show CDR1 as MNHEY and CDR2 as SVGEGT. This CDR3 comprises 14 residues. CDR3: CASMGGRSTNTQYF. The DNA for the CDR3 is TGTGCCAGTATGGGCGGGAGGAGCACAAATACGCAGTATTTT.

Note on this clonotype: At one boundary the junction diverges from the germline segment, which might be a read error. This chain connects TRBV11-1 to TRBJ2-1; D could derive from TRBD1 or TRBD2 (5 bases each). Germline values: CDR1 SGHAT, CDR2 FQDESV (reference sequence). CDR3 length: 15 residues. The CDR3 DNA follows: TGTGCCAGCAGCTTCCAGGGACCGCTGGACCATGTGCAGTCCTTC. It yields the protein CASSFQGPLDHVQSF.

This clonotype is medium-sized in the sample. The chain is built from TRBV29-1 and TRBJ1-1; unclear D gene. V lost 1 base to trimming and J lost 0 bases, with 12 bases between them. This CDR3 is 15 amino acids long. Germline CDR1 is SQVTM and CDR2 is ANQGSEA. The CDR3 here is CSVEAGWGMNTEAFF. CDR3 nucleotide sequence: TGCAGCGTTGAAGCGGGGTGGGGAATGAACACTGAAGCTTTCTTT.

Points on this clonotype: One junction end does not reproduce the germline sequence, and a read error may be involved. The chain has TRBV6-1 and TRBJ1-2, with unresolved D. CDR1 and CDR2 from the germline V gene are MNHNS and SASEGT. The CDR3 is made up of 13 amino acids. DNA for the CDR3: TGTGCCAGTAGTGAACGAGGGCCTTATGACTACACCTTC. It specifies CASSERGPYDYTF.

Within the sample, this clonotype is medium-sized. The V call is TRBV6-2 or TRBV6-3, the J call TRBJ2-7; TRBD2 aligns across 12 bases. CDR1 and CDR2 (germline): MNHEY, SVGEGT. The CDR3 sequence is 17 residues long. The junction had 8 bases not matched to a gene; V was cut back by 2 bases and J by 3 bases. The CDR3, as DNA: TGTGCCAGCAGTTACGATGGGAGGACTAGCGGGATCTACGAGCAGTACTTC. This gives the protein CASSYDGRTSGIYEQYF.

A word on this clonotype: Without the conserved terminal phenylalanine or tryptophan, this CDR3 likely stems from a read error. No DNA is shown, since the ends of the CDR3 on it are uncertain; the CDR3 is the one TCRdb lists. The chain joins TRBV11-1 to TRBJ1-1; TRBD1, the D gene given by the table, was not confirmed from the DNA. Germline loops: CDR1 SGHAT, CDR2 FQDESV (reference sequence). The CDR3 is 13 residues long, ends included. CDR3 in amino acids: CASSLYPGTEAFS.

The chain joins TRBV5-6 to TRBJ2-3, with TRBD1 as a possible D gene (6 bases). CDR1 SGHDT and CDR2 YYEEEE come from the germline V gene. This CDR3 contains 16 residues. V was pared by 6 bases and J by 12 bases, with 29 bases between. CDR3 nucleotides: TGTGCCAGCAAGCTTGGGGGCGGAAGTAGCACAGAAACACAGTATTTT. This translates into CASKLGGGSSTETQYF. The full variable domain, completed using reference TRBV5-6 and TRBJ2-3, is DAGVTQSPTHLIKTRGQQVTLRCSPKSGHDTVSWYQQALGQGPQFIFQYYEEEERQRGNFPDRFSGHQFPNYSSELNVNALLLGDSALYLCASKLGGGSSTETQYFGPGTRLTVL.

Turning to this clonotype: The conserved final phenylalanine or tryptophan is absent from the CDR3, which likely points to a read error. This chain connects TRBV4-2 to TRBJ2-3, with 11 bases that match TRBD2. Germline CDR1 reads LGHNA; CDR2 reads YNFKEQ. CDR3 length equals 19 residues. V lost 2 bases, J lost 7 bases, and 17 bases stayed unmatched. CDR3 sequence (DNA): TGTGCCAGCAGCCAATGGGTAGCGGGAGGGCCGGTTGGGATAAATACGCAGTATCTT. Encoded protein: CASSQWVAGGPVGINTQYL.

Concerning this clonotype: At one of its ends the junction is not consistent with the germline gene, which may arise from a read error. The chain carries TRBV11-2 and TRBJ2-2, with 8 positions matching TRBD2. CDR3 length: 15 amino acids. Germline loops: CDR1 SGHAT, CDR2 FQNNGV. CDR3 sequence (DNA): TGTGCCAACAGCTTACTAGCGGAGAACAACGGGGAGCTGTTTTTT. This translates into CANSLLAENNGELFF.

About this clonotype itself: Its ends do not fully match the called genes, so a read error is possible. This sequence joins TRBV5-8 and TRBJ1-5; D remains unclear. Per germline, CDR1 SGHTS and CDR2 YDEGEE. The CDR3 sequence is 12 residues long. CDR3 amino acids: CASSWVERSQHF. The CDR3 bases are TGTGCCAGTAGCTGGGTCGAAAGGTCCCAGCATTTT.

A note on this clonotype: Germline and junction disagree at one end, which may indicate a read error. The CDR3 is CASSHGLAGAYEQYF. The CDR3 DNA follows: TGTGCCAGCAGTCATGGACTAGCGGGAGCCTACGAGCAGTATTTC. V usage is TRBV4-2 and J usage is TRBJ2-7; 13 bases are shared with TRBD2. Germline-derived CDR1 and CDR2 are LGHNA and YNFKEQ. This CDR3 comprises 15 residues.

For this clonotype: A read error may account for a junction end that differs from germline. This chain uses TRBV7-9 with TRBJ1-5; D gene uncertain. CDR3 length equals 16 residues. The germline CDR1 and CDR2 sequences are SEHNR and FQNEAQ (reference sequence). The CDR3: CASSPDIDKSNQPHHF. In nucleotides, the CDR3 is TGTGCCAGCAGCCCTGACATCGACAAGAGCAATCAGCCCCACCATTTT.

A remark on this clonotype: Likely a read error: the CDR3 ends without its conserved phenylalanine or tryptophan. The rearrangement uses TRBV11-2 and TRBJ2-1; D is possibly TRBD1 (5 bases). This CDR3 has 11 amino acids. Germline CDR1 SGHAT, CDR2 FQNNGV. This chain's CDR3 is CASSFNREQFL. For the CDR3, the DNA is TGCGCCAGCAGCTTTAACAGGGAGCAGTTCCTC.

This clonotype was seen a single time. One end of the junction fails to match germline, which may point to a read error. This sequence joins TRBV14 and TRBJ2-1; TRBD2 might be the D (5 bases). The V gene's germline CDR1 is SGHDN and CDR2 FVKESK. CDR3 size: 13 residues. CDR3 bases: TGTGCCAGCAGCCAACTAGCAGGAGGAGAGCGGTTCTTC. Translated: CASSQLAGGERFF.

Remarks on this clonotype: The junction departs from germline at one end; a sequencing error may be responsible. The genes are TRBV6-1 and TRBJ2-2, with a possible D match to TRBD2 (5 bases). The CDR3 sequence is 15 residues long. Germline V gene lookup returns CDR1 MNHNS and CDR2 SASEGT. The CDR3 here is CASRDLGGVTGELVF. CDR3 nucleotide sequence: TGTGCCAGCAGGGATTTGGGCGGTGTAACCGGGGAGCTGGTTTTT.

On this clonotype: The junction departs from the called germline gene at one end, perhaps through a read error. The chain joins TRBV29-1 to TRBJ2-3; D not certain. CDR1 is SQVTM and CDR2 is ANQGSEA in the germline V gene. The CDR3 covers 16 residues. The CDR3 region is CSAAGVDGRITDTHYF. CDR3 coding DNA: TGCAGCGCCGCTGGAGTGGACGGACGTATCACAGATACGCACTATTTT.